This note documents a single TCR beta chain sequence. The data stem from a study of blood T cell repertoires in COVID-19. In the study overall: Sites in the United States, Italy and Spain provided acute and convalescent COVID-19 samples.

V gave up 3 bases and J gave up 4 bases, with 5 bases separating them. Germline CDR1 is GTSNPN and CDR2 is SVGIG (reference sequence). The CDR3 covers 11 residues. In the study's own analysis: Counts of nucleated cells, estimated from reference gene primer amplification, were obtained. Here immunoSEQ multiplex PCR was the method, and the copy in TCRdb shows in-frame clones only, minus some. V, J and clone size are taken as reported in that table, and D and trimming were inferred from the DNA itself. The sample records 80,000 or so clones, 65% to 85% being singletons. The sample taken for sequencing was peripheral blood. The chain couples TRBV30 to TRBJ2-3; D remains unclear. The TCR originated in a woman aged 55 to 70 with acute or convalescent COVID-19. CDR3 in amino acids: CAWRSADTQYF. The CDR3 coding sequence is TGTGCCTGGAGGTCCGCAGATACGCAGTATTTT.